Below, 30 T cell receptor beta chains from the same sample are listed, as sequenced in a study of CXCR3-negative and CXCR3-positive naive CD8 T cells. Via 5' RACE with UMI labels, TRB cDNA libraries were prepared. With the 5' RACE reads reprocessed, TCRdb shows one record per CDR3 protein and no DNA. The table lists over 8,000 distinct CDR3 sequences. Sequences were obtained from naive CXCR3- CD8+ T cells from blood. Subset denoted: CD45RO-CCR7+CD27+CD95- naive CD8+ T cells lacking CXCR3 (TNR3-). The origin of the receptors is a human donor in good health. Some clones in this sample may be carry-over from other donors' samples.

The CDR3 sequence is CASTPPGQETQYF. The chain uses TRBV6-6 and TRBJ2-5; TCRdb's D gene call, TRBD1, goes unchecked for lack of DNA. Germline V lookup: CDR1 MNHNY, CDR2 SVGAGI (reference sequence). The CDR3 contains 13 residues.

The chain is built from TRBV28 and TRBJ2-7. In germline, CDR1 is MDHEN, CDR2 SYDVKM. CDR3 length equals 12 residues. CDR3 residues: CASSGNSYEQYF.

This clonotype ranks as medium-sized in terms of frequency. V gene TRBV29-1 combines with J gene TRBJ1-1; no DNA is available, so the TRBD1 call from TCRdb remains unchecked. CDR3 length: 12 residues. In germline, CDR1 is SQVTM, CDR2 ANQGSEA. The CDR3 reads CSVDPGPTEAFF.

The CDR3 spells CAISEPAKGTSTYNEQFF. The rearrangement links TRBV10-3 to TRBJ2-1; TCRdb indicates TRBD2, and absent DNA this call remains unverified. CDR3 length: 18 amino acids. Germline CDR1 is ENHRY and CDR2 is SYGVKD.

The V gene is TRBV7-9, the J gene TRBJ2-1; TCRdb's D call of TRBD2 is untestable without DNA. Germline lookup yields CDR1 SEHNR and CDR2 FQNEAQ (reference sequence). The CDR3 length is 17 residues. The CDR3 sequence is CASSLNWDSKSYNEQFF. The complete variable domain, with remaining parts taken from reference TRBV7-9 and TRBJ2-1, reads DTGVSQNPRHKITKRGQNVTFRCDPISEHNRLYWYRQTLGQGPEFLTYFQNEAQLEKSRLLSDRFSAERPKGSFSTLEIQRTEQGDSAMYLCASSLNWDSKSYNEQFFGPGTRLTVL.

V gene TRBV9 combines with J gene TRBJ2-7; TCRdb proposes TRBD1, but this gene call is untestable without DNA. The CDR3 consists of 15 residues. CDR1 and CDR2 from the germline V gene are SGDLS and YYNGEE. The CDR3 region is CASSVGQGTTYEQYF.

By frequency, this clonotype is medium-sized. The CDR3 protein is CASSLASGGTGQPQHF. This chain uses TRBV7-6 with TRBJ1-5; the TRBD1 assignment by TCRdb is unverifiable without DNA. Germline loops: CDR1 SGHVS, CDR2 FNYEAQ. This CDR3 region has 16 residues.

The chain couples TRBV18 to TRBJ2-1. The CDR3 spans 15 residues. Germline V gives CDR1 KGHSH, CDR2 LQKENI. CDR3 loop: CATHSAGFSYNEQFF.

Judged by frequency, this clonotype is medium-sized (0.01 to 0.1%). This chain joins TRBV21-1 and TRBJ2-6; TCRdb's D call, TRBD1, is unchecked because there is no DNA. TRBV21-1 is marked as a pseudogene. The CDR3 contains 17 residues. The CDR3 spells CASSPGTECSGANVLTF.

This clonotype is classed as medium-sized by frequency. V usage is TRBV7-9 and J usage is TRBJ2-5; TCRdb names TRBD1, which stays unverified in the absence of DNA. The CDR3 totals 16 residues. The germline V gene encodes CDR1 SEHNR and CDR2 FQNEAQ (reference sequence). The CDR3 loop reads CASRSGTEGPQETQYF. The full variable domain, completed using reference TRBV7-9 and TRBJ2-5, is DTGVSQNPRHKITKRGQNVTFRCDPISEHNRLYWYRQTLGQGPEFLTYFQNEAQLEKSRLLSDRFSAERPKGSFSTLEIQRTEQGDSAMYLCASRSGTEGPQETQYFGPGTRLLVL.

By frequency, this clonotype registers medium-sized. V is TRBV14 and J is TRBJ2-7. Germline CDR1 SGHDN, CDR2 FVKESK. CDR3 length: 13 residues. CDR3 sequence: CASSHGGYYEQYF.

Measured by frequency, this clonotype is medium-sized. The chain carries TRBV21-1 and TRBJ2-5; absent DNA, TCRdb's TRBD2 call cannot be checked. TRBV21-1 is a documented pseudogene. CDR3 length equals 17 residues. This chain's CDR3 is CASSKGLAGRYKETQYF.

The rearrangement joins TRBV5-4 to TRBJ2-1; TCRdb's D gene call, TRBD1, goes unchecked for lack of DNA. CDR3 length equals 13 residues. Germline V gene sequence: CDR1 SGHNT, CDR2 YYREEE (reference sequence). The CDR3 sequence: CASSPWDPGEQFF.

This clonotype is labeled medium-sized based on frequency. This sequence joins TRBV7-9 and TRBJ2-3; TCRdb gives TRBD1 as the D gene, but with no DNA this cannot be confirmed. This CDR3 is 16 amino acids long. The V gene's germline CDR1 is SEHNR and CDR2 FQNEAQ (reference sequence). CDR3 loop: CASRLGVEAGADTQYF.

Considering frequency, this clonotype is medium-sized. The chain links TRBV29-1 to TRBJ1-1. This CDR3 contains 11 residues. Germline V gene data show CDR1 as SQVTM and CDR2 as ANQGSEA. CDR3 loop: CSVEGATEAFF.

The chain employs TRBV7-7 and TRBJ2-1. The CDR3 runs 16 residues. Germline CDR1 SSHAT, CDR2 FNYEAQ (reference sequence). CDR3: CASSLGAGSITDEQFF.

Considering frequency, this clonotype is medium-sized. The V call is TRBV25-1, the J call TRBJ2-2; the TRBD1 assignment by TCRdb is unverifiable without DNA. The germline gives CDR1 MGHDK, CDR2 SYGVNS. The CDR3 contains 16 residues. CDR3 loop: CASRRTGLNPAGELFF.

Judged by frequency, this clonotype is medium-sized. CDR3: CASSTPGTKHEQFF. The chain combines TRBV9 with TRBJ2-1; there is no DNA to check the TCRdb D call of TRBD2. Germline V lookup: CDR1 SGDLS, CDR2 YYNGEE. The CDR3 has 14 amino acids.

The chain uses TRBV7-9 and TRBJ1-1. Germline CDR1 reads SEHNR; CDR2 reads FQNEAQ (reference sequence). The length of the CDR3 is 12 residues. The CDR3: CATSFKNTAAFF.

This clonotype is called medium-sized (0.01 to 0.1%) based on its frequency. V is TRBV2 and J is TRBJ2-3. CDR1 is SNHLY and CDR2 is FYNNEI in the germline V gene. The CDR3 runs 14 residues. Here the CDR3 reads CASDQGFRPDTQYF.

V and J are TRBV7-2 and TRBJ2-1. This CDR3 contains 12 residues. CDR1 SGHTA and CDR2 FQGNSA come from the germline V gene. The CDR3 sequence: CASSLVVNEQFF.

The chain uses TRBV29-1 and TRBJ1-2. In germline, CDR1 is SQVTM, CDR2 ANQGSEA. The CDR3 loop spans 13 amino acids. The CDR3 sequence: CSVRSLGVGGYTF.

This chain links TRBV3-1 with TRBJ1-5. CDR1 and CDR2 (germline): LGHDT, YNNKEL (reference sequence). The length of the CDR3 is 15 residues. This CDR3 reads CASSQDLTSNQPQHF.

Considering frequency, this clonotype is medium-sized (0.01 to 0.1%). CDR3 sequence reads: CASSLVRGKTSGSDAGELFF. The rearrangement links TRBV7-8 to TRBJ2-2; TCRdb indicates TRBD2, and absent DNA this call remains unverified. Germline V CDR1 and CDR2: SGHVS, FQNEAQ. The CDR3 spans 20 residues.

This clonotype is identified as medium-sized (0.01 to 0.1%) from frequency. The CDR3 region is CASSNLGNDNEQFF. The chain recombines TRBV6-5 with TRBJ2-1. The germline V gene encodes CDR1 MNHEY and CDR2 SVGAGI. This CDR3 spans 14 amino acids.

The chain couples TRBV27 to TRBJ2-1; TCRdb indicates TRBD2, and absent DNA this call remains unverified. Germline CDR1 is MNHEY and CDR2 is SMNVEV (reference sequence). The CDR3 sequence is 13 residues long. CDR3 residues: CASSPLPVREQFF.

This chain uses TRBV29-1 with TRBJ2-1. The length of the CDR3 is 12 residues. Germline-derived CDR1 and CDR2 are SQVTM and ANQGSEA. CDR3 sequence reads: CSAVGEYNEQFF.

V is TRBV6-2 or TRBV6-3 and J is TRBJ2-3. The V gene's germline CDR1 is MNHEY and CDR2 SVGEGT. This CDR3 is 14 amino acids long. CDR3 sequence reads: CASSYRDSTDTQYF.

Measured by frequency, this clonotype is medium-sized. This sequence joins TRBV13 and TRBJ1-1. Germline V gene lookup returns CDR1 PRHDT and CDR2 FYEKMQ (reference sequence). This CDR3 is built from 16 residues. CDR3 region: CASSLGINTRNTEAFF.

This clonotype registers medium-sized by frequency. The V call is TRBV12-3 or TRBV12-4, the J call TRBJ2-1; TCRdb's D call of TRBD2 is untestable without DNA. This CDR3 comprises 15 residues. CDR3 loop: CASRPGTTNRNEQFF.